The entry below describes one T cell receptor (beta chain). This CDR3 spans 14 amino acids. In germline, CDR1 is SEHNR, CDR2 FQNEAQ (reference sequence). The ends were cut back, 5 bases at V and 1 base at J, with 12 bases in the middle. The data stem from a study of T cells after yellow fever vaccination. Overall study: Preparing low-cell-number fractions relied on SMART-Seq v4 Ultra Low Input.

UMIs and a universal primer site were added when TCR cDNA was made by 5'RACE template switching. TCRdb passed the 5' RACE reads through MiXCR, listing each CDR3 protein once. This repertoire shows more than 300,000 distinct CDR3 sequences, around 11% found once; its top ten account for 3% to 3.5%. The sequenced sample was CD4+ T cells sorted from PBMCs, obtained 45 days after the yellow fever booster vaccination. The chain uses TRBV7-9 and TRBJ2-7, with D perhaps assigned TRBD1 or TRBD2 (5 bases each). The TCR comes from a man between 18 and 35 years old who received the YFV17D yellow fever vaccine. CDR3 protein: CASSVRGPSYEQYF. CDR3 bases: TGTGCCAGCAGCGTCCGGGGCCCATCCTACGAGCAGTACTTC.